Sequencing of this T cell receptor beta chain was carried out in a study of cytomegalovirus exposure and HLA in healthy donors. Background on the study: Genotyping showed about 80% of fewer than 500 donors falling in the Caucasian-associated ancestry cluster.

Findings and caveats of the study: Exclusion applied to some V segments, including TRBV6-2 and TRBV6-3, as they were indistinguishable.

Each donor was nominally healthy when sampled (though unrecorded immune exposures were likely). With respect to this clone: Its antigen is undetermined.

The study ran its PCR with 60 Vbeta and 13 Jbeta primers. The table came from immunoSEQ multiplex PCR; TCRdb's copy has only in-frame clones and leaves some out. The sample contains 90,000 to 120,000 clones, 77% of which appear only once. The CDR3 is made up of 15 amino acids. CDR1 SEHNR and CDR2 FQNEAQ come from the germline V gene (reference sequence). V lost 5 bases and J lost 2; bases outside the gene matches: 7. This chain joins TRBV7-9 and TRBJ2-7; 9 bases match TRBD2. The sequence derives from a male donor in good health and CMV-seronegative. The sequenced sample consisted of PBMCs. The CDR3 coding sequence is TGTGCCAGCAGCCCCGGACTAGCGCGACCCTACGAGCAGTACTTC. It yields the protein CASSPGLARPYEQYF. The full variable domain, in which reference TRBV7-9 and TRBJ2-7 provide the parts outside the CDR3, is DTGVSQNPRHKITKRGQNVTFRCDPISEHNRLYWYRQTLGQGPEFLTYFQNEAQLEKSRLLSDRFSAERPKGSFSTLEIQRTEQGDSAMYLCASSPGLARPYEQYFGPGTRLTVT.